This TCR beta chain comes out of a study of T cell responses to AZD1222 COVID-19 vaccine. Study results and limitations: Receipt of two AZD1222 doses was followed by a rise in Spike-specific TCR breadth and depth. Clonal diversity was possibly underestimated, and the donors were mostly white British, with more females. Just 6 or 7 people given AZD1222 tested seropositive at baseline.

Clones were sequenced by immunoSEQ multiplex PCR, and TCRdb holds only the in-frame ones, with some missing. The record lists around 140,000 clones, of which the ten most abundant hold 2% to 2.5%. Deletions cut 4 bases from V and 2 bases from J, with 15 bases between. Germline V gene data show CDR1 as MNHEY and CDR2 as SMNVEV (reference sequence). The CDR3 covers 15 residues. Details on this clone: Its antigen is still unknown.

The receptor was isolated from an adult in good health. Sequencing was carried out using peripheral blood. V and J are TRBV27 and TRBJ2-7, with D possibly matching TRBD2 (6 bases). The DNA for the CDR3 is TGTGCCAGCAGTTCACCCGGACGGACTACCTACGAGCAGTACTTC. Translation: CASSSPGRTTYEQYF.